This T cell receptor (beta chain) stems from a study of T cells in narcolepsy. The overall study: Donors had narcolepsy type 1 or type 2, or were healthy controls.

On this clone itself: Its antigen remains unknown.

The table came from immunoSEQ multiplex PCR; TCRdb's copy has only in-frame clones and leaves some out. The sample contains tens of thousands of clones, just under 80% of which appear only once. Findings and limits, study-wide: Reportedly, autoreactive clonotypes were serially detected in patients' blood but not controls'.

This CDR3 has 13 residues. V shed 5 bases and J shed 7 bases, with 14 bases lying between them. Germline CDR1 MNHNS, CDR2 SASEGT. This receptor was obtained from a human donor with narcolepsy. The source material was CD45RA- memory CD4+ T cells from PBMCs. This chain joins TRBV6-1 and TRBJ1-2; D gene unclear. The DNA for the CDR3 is TGTGCCAGCAGTCTCATGACGATGAGTGGCTACACCTTC. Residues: CASSLMTMSGYTF.